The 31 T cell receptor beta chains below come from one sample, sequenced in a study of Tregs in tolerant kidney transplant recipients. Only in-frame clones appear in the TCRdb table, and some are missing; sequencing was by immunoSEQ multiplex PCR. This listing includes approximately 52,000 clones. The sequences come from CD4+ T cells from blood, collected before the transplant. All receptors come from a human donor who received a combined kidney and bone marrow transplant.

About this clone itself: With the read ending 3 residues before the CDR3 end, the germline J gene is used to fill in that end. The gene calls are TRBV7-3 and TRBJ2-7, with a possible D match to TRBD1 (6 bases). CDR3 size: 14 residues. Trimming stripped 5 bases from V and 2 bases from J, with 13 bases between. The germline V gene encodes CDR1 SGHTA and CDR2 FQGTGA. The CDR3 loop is CASSADSGPYEQYF. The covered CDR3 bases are TGTGCCAGCAGCGCGGACAGCGGACCCTACGAG.

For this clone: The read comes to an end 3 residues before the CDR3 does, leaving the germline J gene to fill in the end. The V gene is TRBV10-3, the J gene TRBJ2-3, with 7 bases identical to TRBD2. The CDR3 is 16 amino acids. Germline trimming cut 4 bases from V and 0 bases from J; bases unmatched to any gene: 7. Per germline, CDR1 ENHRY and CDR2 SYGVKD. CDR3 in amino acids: CAISGLAALSTDTQYF. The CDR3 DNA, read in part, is TGTGCCATCAGTGGCCTAGCGGCTCTTAGCACAGATACG.

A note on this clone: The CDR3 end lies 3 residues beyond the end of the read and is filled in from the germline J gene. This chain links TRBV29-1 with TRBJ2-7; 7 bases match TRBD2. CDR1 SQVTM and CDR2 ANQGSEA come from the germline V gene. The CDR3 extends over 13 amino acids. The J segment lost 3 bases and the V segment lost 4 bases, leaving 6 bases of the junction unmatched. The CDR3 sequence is CSVGGGGVYEQYF. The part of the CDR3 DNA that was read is TGCAGCGTTGGAGGTGGGGGGGTCTACGAG.

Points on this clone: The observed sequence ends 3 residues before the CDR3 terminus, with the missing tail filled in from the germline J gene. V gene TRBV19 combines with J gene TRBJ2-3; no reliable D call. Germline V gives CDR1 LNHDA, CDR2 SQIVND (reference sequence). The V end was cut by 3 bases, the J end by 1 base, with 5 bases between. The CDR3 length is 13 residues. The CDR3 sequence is CASSISGTDTQYF. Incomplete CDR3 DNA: TGTGCCAGTAGTATCTCGGGCACAGATACG.

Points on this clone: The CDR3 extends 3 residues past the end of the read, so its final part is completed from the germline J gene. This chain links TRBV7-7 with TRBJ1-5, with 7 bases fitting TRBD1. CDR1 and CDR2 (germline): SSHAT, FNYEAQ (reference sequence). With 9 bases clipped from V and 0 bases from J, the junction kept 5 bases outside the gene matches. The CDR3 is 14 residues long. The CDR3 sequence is CARKTGFSNQPQHF. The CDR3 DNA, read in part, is TGTGCCAGAAAGACAGGGTTTAGCAATCAGCCC.

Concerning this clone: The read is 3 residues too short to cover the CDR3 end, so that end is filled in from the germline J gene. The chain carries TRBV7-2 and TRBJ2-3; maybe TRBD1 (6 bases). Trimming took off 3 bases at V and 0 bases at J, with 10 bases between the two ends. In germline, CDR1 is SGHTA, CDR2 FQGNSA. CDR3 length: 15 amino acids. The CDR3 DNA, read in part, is TGTGCCAGCAGCTTCGGACAGACTAGCACAGATACG. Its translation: CASSFGQTSTDT. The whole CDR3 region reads CASSFGQTSTDTQYF.

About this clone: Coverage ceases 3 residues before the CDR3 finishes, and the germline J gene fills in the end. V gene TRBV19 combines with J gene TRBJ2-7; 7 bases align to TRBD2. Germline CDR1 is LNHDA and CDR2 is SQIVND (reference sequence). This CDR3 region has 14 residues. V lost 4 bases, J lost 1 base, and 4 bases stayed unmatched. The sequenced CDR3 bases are TGTGCCAGTAGTACGCCGGGACTATCCTACGAG. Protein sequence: CASSTPGLSYE. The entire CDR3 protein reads CASSTPGLSYEQYF.

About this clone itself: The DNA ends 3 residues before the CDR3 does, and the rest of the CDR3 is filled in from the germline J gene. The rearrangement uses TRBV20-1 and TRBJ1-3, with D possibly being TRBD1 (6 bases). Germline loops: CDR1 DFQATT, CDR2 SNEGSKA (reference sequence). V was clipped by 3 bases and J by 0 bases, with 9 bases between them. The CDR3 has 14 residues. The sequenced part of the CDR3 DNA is TGCAGTGCTAGGGGGGGGCCCTCTGGAAACACC. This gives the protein CSARGGPSGNT. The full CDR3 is CSARGGPSGNTIYF.

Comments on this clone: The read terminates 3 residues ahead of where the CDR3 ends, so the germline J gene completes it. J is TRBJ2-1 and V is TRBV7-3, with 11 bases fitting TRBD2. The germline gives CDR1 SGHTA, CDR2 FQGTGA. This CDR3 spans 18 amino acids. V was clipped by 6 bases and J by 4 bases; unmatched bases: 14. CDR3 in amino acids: CASRHPRLAGSGYNEQFF. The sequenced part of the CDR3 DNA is TGTGCCAGCAGGCACCCCCGACTAGCGGGGAGTGGGTACAATGAG.

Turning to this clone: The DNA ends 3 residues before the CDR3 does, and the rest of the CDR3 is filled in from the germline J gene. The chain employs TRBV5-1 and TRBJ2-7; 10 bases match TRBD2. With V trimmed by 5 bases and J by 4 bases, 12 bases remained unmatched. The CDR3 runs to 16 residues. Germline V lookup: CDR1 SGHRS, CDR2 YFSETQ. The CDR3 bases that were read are TGCGCCAGCAGACCGGGGGGTCTAGCGGGAGAGTACGAG. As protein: CASRPGGLAGEYE. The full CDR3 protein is CASRPGGLAGEYEQYF.

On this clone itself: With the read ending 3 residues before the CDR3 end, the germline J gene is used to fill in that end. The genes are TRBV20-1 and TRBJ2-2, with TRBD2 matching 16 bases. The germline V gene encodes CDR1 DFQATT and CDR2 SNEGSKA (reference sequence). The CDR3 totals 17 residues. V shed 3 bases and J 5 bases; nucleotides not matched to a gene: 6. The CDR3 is CSARGTSGRVRTGELFF. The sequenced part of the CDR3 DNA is TGCAGTGCTAGGGGGACTAGCGGGAGGGTGCGAACCGGGGAG.

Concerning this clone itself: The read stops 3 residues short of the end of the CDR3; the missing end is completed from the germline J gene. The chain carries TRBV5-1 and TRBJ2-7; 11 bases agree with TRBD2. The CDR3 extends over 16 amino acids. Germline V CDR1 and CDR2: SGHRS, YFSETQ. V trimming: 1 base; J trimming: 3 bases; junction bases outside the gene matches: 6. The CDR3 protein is CASSLSVTSGGYEQYF. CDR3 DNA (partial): TGCGCCAGCAGCTTGAGCGTAACTAGCGGGGGCTACGAG.

The sequenced part of the CDR3 DNA is TGTGCCAGCAGCTCCCTGGACAGAAGCTCCTACGAG. This codes for CASSSLDRSSYE. The full CDR3 reads CASSSLDRSSYEQYF. The V and J genes are TRBV7-3 and TRBJ2-7, with TRBD1 as a possible D gene (6 bases). The CDR3 end is not reached by the read, which stops 3 residues before it; the germline J gene fills it in. The CDR3 length is 15 residues. Looked up from germline, CDR1 is SGHTA and CDR2 is FQGTGA. Between the trimmed V and J ends, which lost 4 bases and 0 bases, there was a span of 13 bases.

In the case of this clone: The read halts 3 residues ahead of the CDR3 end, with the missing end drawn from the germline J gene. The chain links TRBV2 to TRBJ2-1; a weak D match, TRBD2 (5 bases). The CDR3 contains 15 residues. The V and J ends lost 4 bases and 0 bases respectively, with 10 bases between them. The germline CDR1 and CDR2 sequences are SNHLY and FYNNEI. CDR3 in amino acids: CASSADYSSYNEQFF. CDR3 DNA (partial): TGTGCCAGCAGTGCCGACTACAGCTCCTACAATGAG.

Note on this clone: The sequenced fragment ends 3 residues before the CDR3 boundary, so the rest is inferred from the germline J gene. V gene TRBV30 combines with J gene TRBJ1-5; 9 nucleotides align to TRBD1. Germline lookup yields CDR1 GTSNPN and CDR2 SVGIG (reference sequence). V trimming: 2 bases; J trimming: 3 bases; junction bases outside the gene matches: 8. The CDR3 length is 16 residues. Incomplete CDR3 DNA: TGTGCCTGGAGTCCCATGGACAGGGGCGCCAATCAGCCC. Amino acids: CAWSPMDRGANQP. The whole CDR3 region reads CAWSPMDRGANQPQHF.

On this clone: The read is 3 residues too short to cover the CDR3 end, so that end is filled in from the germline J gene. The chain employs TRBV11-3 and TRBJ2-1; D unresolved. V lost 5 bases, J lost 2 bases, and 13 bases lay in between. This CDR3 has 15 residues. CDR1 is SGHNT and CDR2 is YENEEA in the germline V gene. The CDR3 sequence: CASSQGSVTYNEQFF. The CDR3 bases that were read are TGTGCCAGCAGCCAAGGGTCAGTGACCTACAATGAG.

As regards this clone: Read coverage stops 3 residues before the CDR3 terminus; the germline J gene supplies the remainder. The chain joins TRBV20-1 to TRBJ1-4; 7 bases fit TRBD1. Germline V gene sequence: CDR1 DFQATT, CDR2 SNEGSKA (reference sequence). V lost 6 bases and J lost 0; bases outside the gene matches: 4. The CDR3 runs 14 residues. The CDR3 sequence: CSAVQGPTNEKLFF. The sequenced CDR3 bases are TGCAGTGCGGTACAGGGGCCAACTAATGAAAAA.

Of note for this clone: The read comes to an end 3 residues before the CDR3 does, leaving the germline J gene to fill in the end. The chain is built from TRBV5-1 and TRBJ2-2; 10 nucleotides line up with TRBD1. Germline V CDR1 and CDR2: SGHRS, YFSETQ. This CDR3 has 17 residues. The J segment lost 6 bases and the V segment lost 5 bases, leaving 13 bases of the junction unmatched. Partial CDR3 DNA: TGCGCCAGCAGACTTTCTCCGGGACAGGGGAAGTCCGGGGAG. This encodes CASRLSPGQGKSGE. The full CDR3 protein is CASRLSPGQGKSGELFF.

CDR3 in amino acids: CAIAGGPYNEQFF. CDR3 DNA, as far as it was read: TGTGCCATAGCGGGAGGGCCCTACAATGAG. V usage is TRBV19 and J usage is TRBJ2-1; 11 bases line up with TRBD2. The read ends 3 residues before the CDR3 terminus; that terminus is restored from the germline J gene. This CDR3 region has 13 residues. The V gene's germline CDR1 is LNHDA and CDR2 SQIVND (reference sequence). The V and J ends lost 10 bases and 2 bases, in that order; junction bases with no gene match: 1.

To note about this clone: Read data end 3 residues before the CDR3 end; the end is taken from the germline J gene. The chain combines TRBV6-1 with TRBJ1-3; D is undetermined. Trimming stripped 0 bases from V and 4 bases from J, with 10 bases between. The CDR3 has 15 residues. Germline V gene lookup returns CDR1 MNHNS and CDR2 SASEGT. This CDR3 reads CASSEAAGVGNTIYF. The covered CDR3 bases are TGTGCCAGCAGTGAAGCAGCCGGGGTCGGAAACACC.

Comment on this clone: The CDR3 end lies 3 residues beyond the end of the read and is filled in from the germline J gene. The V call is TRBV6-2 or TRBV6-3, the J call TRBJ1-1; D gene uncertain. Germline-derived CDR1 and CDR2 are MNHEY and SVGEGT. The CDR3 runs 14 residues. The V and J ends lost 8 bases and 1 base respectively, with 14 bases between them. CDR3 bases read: TGTGCCAGCGCACGGGTTCTTAGGAACACTGAA. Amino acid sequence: CASARVLRNTE. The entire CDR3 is CASARVLRNTEAFF.

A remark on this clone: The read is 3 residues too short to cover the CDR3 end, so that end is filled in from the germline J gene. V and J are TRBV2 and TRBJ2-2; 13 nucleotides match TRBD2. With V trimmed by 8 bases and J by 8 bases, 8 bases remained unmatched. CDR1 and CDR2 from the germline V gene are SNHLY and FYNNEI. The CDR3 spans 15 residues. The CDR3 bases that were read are TGTGCCAGCCAACCGGGACTAGCGGGAAGTGGGGAG. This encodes CASQPGLAGSGE. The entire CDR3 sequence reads CASQPGLAGSGELFF.

The CDR3 region is CASSISGGSTDTQYF. The sequenced CDR3 bases are TGCGCCAGCAGCATTAGCGGGGGAAGCACAGATACG. The V gene is TRBV5-1, the J gene TRBJ2-3, with 9 bases identical to TRBD2. Read sequence stops 3 residues before the CDR3 end, and the germline J gene provides the missing end. The CDR3 covers 15 residues. Looked up from germline, CDR1 is SGHRS and CDR2 is YFSETQ. J gave up 0 bases and V 4 bases, and 3 bases lay outside the gene matches.

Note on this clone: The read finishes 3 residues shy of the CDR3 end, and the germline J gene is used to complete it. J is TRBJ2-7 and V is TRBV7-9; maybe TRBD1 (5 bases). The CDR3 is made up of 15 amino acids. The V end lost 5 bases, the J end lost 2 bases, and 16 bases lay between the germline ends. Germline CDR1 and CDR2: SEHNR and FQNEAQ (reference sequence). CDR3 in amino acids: CASSLYGAGTYEQYF. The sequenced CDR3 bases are TGTGCCAGCAGCCTGTATGGGGCAGGCACCTACGAG.

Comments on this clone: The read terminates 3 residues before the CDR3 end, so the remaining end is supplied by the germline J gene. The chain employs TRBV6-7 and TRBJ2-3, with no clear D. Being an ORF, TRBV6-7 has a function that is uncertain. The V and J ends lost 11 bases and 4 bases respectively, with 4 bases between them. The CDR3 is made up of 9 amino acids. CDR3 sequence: CAPSDTQYF. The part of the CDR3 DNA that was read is TGTGCCCCCTCAGATACG.

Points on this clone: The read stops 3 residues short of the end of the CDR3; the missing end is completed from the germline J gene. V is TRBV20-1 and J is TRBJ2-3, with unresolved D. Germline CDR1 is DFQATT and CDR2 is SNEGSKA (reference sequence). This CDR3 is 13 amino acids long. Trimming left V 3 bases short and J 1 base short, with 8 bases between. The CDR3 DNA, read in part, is TGCAGTGCTAGTATTCCGGGCACAGATACG. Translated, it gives CSASIPGTDT. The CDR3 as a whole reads CSASIPGTDTQYF.

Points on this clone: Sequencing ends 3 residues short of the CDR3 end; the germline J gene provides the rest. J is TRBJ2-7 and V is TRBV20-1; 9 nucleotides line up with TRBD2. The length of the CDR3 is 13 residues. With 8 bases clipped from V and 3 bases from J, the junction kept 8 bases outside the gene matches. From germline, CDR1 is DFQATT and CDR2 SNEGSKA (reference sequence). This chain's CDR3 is CSIEREVDYEQYF. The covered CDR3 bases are TGCAGTATTGAGCGGGAGGTCGACTACGAG.

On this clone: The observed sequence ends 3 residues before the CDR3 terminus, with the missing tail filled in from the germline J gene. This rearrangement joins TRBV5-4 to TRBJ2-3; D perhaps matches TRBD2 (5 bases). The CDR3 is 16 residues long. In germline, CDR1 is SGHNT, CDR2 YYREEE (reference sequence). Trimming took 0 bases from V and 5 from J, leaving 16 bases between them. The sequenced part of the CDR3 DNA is TGTGCCAGCAGCTTGGCTGGGCGGGCCACGGTAGATACG. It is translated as CASSLAGRATVDT. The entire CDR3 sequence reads CASSLAGRATVDTQYF.

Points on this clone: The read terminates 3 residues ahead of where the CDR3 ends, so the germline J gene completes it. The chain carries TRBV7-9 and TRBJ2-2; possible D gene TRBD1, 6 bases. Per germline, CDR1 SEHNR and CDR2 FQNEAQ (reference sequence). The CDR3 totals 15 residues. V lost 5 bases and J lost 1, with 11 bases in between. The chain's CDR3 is CASSRTVLNTGELFF. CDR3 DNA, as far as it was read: TGTGCCAGCAGCCGGACAGTCTTGAACACCGGGGAG.

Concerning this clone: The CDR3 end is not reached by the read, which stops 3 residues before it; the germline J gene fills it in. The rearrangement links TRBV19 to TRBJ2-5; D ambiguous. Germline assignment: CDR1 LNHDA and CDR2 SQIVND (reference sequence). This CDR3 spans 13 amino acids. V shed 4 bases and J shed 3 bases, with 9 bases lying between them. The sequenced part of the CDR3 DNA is TGTGCCAGTAGTACCAGACAAAAAGAGACC. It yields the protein CASSTRQKET. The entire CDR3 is CASSTRQKETQYF.

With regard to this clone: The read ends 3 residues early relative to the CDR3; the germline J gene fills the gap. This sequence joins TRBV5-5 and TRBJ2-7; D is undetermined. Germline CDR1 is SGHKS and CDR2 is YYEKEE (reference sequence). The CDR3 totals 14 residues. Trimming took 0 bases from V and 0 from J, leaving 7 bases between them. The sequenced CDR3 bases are TGTGCCAGCAGCTTGGCTCCGGGCTCCTACGAG. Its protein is CASSLAPGSYE. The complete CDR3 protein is CASSLAPGSYEQYF.